The following is a T cell receptor (beta chain) sequence with its context. This clone was counted once. Its cognate antigen has yet to be identified. The junction and the germline gene differ at one end; a read error may be behind it. The method was the immunoSEQ multiplex PCR assay. High-throughput sequencing of the T-cell receptor beta chain was performed on primary melanoma tumor tissue. The source study handled its data this way. The repertoire analyses covered TCRB CDR3 sharing between samples and the distribution of insertions and deletions. A gradient-boosted model ranked the predictive value of the T-cell fraction against histopathological variables. TCRdb re-hosts the immuneACCESS table, in-frame sequences only. Its copies lack some clones; in the studies checked, an unresolved V gene accounts for under half of them, and the cause for the rest is not known. That table supplies the V and J calls and clone size; D and trimming were determined from the DNA. A total of approximately 280 clones appear in this sample, less than 95% of them only once. 11% of the sample comes from the top ten.

The CDR3 goes from the cysteine to the phenylalanine over 14 residues. Just CDR3 DNA is preserved here, 42 bases in frame from base 1. CDR1 and CDR2 (MDHEN, SYDVKM) derive from the germline V gene. This record belongs to a study of primary melanoma T cells and metastatic recurrence (dated by TCRdb to 2020 to 2021). Looking at the study overall: The cohort consisted of 150 to 250 primary melanomas of stage T2 to T4, each more than 1 mm thick. Whether T-cell fraction and T-cell repertoire clonality in primary melanoma tumors predicted patient outcome was tested in the study. The T-cell fraction measured by TCR beta sequencing was weighed against progression-free survival, the clinical outcome chosen for the comparison. Histopathological grading of tumor-infiltrating lymphocytes was compared with the sequencing-derived T-cell fraction.

Paper-wide results and their limitations: Progression-free survival prediction was reportedly improved more by adding T-cell fraction to tumor thickness than by adding any other histopathological variable. The authors framed an effective T-cell-mediated antitumor response in primary melanoma only as a suggestion, not a demonstrated mechanism. Regardless of nodal disease, mitotic rate or ulceration status, a T-cell fraction above 20% appeared to be protective. Progression-free survival was reportedly predicted by the tumor T-cell fraction independently of age, mitotic rate, ulceration and thickness.

The primary melanoma of each patient had been surgically resected and was considered potentially curable but at risk of metastatic recurrence. This receptor chain uses TRBV28 and TRBJ2-7, and TRBD1 aligns with 7 junction nucleotides. The sequence derives from a human donor with melanoma. The sequenced sample was melanoma tumor tissue. The sequence in DNA is TGTGCCAGCAGTACCCGACAGGGTTTCTACGAACAGTACTTC. This yields the protein CASSTRQGFYEQYF.